The next 10 T cell receptor beta chains were all read from a single sample in a study of monozygotic twins with inflammatory bowel disease. TCRdb re-called the 5' RACE reads and gives one entry per CDR3 protein, without DNA. This table lists around 200,000 distinct CDR3 sequences. The sequencing input was blood. Receptors originate from a human donor with ulcerative colitis or Crohn's disease, or a healthy co-twin of an affected twin (not recorded which).

The chain links TRBV5-4 to TRBJ2-7; TCRdb reports TRBD2, a call that lacks DNA to check it against. Germline V gene lookup returns CDR1 SGHNT and CDR2 YYREEE (reference sequence). The CDR3 has 16 residues. CDR3 amino acids: CASSLGLANSPYEQYF.

The chain links TRBV3-1 to TRBJ2-1. Germline V lookup: CDR1 LGHDT, CDR2 YNNKEL (reference sequence). This CDR3 spans 15 amino acids. The CDR3 reads CASSSTMSSYNEQFF.

This chain uses TRBV5-1 with TRBJ2-1. Germline CDR1 is SGHRS and CDR2 is YFSETQ. CDR3 length: 13 residues. The CDR3 loop is CASRLGPRNEQFF.

The chain joins TRBV7-2 to TRBJ1-6. This CDR3 has 14 residues. The germline V gene encodes CDR1 SGHTA and CDR2 FQGNSA. The CDR3 is CASSLRKSYFSLHF.

The chain recombines TRBV20-1 with TRBJ2-7. The germline V gene encodes CDR1 DFQATT and CDR2 SNEGSKA (reference sequence). This CDR3 contains 11 residues. The CDR3 sequence is CSARDRGEQYF.

V and J are TRBV19 and TRBJ1-1. This CDR3 is 16 amino acids long. Germline-derived CDR1 and CDR2 are LNHDA and SQIVND (reference sequence). CDR3 region: CASRKLSGLQNTEAFF. The entire variable domain, with the rest obtained from reference TRBV19 and TRBJ1-1, is as follows: DGGITQSPKYLFRKEGQNVTLSCEQNLNHDAMYWYRQDPGQGLRLIYYSQIVNDFQKGDIAEGYSVSREKKESFPLTVTSAQKNPTAFYLCASRKLSGLQNTEAFFGQGTRLTVV.

This chain joins TRBV7-9 and TRBJ1-2. The CDR3 is 13 amino acids. CDR1 and CDR2 (germline): SEHNR, FQNEAQ (reference sequence). This CDR3 is CASSSPGLYGYTF.

V is TRBV18 and J is TRBJ2-7; TCRdb's D call of TRBD1 is untestable without DNA. The CDR3 runs 13 residues. Germline CDR1 KGHSH, CDR2 LQKENI. This CDR3 is CASSPGQSREQYF. The full variable domain, with the rest looked up from reference TRBV18 and TRBJ2-7, is NAGVMQNPRHLVRRRGQEARLRCSPMKGHSHVYWYRQLPEEGLKFMVYLQKENIIDESGMPKERFSAEFPKEGPSILRIQQVVRGDSAAYFCASSPGQSREQYFGPGTRLTVT.

V is TRBV5-1 and J is TRBJ2-2; the TRBD1 assignment by TCRdb is unverifiable without DNA. Germline V CDR1 and CDR2: SGHRS, YFSETQ. The CDR3 has 16 amino acids. The CDR3 sequence: CASSLEQGIYTGELFF.

The chain carries TRBV10-2 and TRBJ2-2; absent DNA, TCRdb's TRBD1 call cannot be checked. The CDR3 covers 13 residues. Germline lookup yields CDR1 WSHSY and CDR2 SAAADI. CDR3 in amino acids: CASTQGLGRELFF.